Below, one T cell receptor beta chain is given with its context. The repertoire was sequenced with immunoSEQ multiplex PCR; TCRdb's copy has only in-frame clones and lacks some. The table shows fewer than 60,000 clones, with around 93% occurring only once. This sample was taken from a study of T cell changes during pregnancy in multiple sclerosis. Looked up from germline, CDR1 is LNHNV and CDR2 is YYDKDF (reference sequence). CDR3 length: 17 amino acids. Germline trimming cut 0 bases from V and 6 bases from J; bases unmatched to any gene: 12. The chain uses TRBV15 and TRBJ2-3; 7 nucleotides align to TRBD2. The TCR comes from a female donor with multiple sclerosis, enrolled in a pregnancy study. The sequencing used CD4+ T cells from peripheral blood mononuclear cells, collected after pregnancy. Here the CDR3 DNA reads TGTGCCACCAGCAGAGATCGTCGAGCGGGGTGGGGGGATACGCAGTATTTT. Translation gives CATSRDRRAGWGDTQYF.